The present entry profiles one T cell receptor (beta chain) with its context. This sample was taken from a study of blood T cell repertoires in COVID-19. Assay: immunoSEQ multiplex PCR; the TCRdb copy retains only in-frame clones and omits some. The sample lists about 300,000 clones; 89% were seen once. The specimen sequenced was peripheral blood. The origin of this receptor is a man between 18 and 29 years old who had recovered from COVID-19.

DNA of the CDR3: TGTGCCAGCAGTTTAATCCTAGACAATGAGCAGTTCTTC. Its protein product is CASSLILDNEQFF. The V and J genes are TRBV12-3 or TRBV12-4 and TRBJ2-1; no clear D. Deletions cut 2 bases from V and 5 bases from J, with 7 bases between. This CDR3 spans 13 amino acids.